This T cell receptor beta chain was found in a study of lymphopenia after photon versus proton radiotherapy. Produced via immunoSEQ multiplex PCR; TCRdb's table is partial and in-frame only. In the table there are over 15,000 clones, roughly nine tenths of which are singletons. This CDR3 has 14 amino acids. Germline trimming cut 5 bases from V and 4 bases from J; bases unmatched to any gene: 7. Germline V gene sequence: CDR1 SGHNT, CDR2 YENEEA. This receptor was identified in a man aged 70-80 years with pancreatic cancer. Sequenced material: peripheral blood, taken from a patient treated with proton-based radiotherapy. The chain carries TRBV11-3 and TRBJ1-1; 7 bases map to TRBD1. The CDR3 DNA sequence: TGTGCCAGCAGCCCTGACAGGGAGAGCACTGAAGCTTTCTTT. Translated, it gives CASSPDRESTEAFF.